This paragraph covers one T cell receptor beta chain sequence. Its antigen is not identified. CCR7-negative CD45RA+ TemRA cells were combined with CD45RO+ cells to form CD8 memory. TCRdb's table, derived via immunoSEQ multiplex PCR, lists solely in-frame clones and lacks some. The table has 300,000 to 400,000 clones, roughly 87% seen once. This CDR3 region has 12 residues. Trimming pared 0 bases from V and 4 bases from J, leaving 4 bases between. CDR1 is SGHDT and CDR2 is YYEEEE in the germline V gene. The data originate from a study of shared clonotypes between healthy human individuals. Findings and caveats of the study: Rarefaction showed sorted-subset sequencing was incomplete despite large depth. Between a handful of donors, naive CD4 clonotypes were shared at a level of about 5%. Depth of sequencing was expected to influence donor clonotype sharing.

Sequenced material: memory CD8+ T cells sorted from blood. As for subset: CD45RO+ cells pooled with CCR7-negative TemRA cells. The chain links TRBV5-6 to TRBJ1-1, with unresolved D. This clonotype was obtained from a young man in good health. The CDR3 spells CASSLVTTEAFF. CDR3 nucleotide sequence: TGTGCCAGCAGCTTGGTGACCACTGAAGCTTTCTTT.